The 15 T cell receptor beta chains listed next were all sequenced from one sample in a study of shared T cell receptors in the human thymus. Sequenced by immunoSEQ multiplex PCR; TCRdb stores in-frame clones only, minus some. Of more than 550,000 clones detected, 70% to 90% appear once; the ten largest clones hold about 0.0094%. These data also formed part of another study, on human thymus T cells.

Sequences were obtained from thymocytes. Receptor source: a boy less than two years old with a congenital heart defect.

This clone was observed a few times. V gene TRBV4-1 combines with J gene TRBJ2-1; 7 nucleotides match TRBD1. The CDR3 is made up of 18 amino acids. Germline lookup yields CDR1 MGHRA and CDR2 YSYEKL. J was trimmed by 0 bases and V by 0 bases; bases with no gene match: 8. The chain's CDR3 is CASSQEIQDRSSYNEQFF. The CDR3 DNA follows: TGCGCCAGCAGCCAAGAAATCCAGGACAGGAGCTCCTACAATGAGCAGTTCTTC.

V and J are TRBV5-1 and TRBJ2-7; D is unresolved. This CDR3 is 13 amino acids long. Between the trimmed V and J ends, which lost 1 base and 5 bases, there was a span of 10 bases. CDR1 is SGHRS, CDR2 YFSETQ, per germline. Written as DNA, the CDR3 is TGCGCCAGCAGCTTGAGTAGAGGAGACGAGCAGTACTTC. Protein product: CASSLSRGDEQYF.

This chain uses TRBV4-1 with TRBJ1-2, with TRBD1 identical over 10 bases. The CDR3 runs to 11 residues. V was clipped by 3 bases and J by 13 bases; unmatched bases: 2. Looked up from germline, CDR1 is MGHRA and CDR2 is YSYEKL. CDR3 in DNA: TGCGCCAGCAGCCAGGGACAGGGGCCCACCTTC. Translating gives CASSQGQGPTF.

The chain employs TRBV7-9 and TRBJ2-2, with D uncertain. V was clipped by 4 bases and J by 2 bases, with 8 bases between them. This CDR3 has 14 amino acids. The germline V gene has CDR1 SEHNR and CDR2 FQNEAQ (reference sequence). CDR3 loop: CASSSRGNTGELFF. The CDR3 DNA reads TGTGCCAGCAGCTCTCGAGGAAACACCGGGGAGCTGTTTTTT.

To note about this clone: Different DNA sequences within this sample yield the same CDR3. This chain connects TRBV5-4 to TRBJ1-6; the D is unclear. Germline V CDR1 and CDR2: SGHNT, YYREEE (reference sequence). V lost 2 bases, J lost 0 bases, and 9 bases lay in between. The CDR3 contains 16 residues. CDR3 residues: CASSFGGLSYNSPLHF. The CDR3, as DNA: TGTGCCAGCAGCTTTGGAGGACTCTCCTATAATTCACCCCTCCACTTT.

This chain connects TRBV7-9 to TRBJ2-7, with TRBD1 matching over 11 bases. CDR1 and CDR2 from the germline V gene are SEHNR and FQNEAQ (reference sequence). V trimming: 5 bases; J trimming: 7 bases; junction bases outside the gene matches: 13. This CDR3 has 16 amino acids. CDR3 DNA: TGTGCCAGCAGCCCGAACGGGACAGGGGGAGGGGGGGAGCAGTACTTC. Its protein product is CASSPNGTGGGGEQYF.

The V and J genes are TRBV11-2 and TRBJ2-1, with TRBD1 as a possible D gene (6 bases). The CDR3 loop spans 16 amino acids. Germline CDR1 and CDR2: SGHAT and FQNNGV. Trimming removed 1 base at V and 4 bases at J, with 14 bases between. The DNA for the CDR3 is TGTGCCAGCAGCTTAGGACACGAGACAGGATACAATGAGCAGTTCTTC. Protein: CASSLGHETGYNEQFF.

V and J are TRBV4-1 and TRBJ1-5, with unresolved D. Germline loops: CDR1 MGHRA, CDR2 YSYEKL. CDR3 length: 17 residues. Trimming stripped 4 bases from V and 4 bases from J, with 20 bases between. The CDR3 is CASSPEGEDDGNQPQHF. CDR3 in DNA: TGCGCCAGCAGCCCCGAGGGAGAGGACGATGGAAATCAGCCCCAGCATTTT.

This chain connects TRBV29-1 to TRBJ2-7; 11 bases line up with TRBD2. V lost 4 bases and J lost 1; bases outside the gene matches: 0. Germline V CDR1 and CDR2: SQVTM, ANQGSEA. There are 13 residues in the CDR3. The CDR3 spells CSVASGGSYEQYF. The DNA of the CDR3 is TGCAGCGTTGCTAGCGGGGGGTCCTACGAGCAGTACTTC.

CDR3 sequence reads: CASGLVPRGEVYSNQPQHF. The CDR3 DNA sequence: TGTGCTAGTGGTTTGGTACCGCGAGGGGAGGTTTATAGCAATCAGCCCCAGCATTTT. The chain has TRBV12-5 and TRBJ1-5; possibly TRBD1 for D (5 bases). Germline-derived CDR1 and CDR2 are LGHNT and FRNRAP. This CDR3 contains 19 residues. Trimming took off 0 bases at V and 0 bases at J, with 18 bases between the two ends.

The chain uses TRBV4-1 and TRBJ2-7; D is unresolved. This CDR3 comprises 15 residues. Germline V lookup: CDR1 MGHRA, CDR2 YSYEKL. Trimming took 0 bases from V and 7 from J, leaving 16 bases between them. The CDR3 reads CASSQDSLGSREQYF. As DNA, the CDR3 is TGCGCCAGCAGCCAAGACAGCCTAGGTAGTCGGGAGCAGTACTTC.

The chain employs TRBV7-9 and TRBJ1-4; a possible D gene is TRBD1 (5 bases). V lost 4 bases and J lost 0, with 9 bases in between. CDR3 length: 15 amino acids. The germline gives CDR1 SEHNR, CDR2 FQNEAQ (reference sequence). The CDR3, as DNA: TGTGCCAGCAGCTCGACAGCCGCAACTAATGAAAAACTGTTTTTT. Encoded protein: CASSSTAATNEKLFF.

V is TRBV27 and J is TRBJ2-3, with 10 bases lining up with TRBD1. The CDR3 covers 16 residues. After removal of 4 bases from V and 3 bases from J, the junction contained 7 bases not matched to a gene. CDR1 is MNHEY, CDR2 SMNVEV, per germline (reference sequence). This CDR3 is CASSSPPGQGTDTQYF. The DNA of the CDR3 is TGTGCCAGCAGTTCCCCTCCGGGACAGGGGACAGATACGCAGTATTTT.

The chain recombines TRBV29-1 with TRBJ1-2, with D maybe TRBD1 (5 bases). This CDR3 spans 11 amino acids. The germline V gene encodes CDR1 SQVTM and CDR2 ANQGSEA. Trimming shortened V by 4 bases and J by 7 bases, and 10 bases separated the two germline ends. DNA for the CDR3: TGCAGCGTTGTCTTAGGGGTTGGCTACACCTTC. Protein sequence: CSVVLGVGYTF. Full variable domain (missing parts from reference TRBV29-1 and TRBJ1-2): SAVISQKPSRDICQRGTSLTIQCQVDSQVTMMFWYRQQPGQSLTLIATANQGSEATYESGFVIDKFPISRPNLTFSTLTVSNMSPEDSSIYLCSVVLGVGYTFGSGTRLTVV.

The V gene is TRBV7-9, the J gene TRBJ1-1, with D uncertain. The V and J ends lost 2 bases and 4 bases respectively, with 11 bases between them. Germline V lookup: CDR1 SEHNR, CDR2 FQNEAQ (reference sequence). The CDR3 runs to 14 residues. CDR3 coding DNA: TGTGCCAGCAGCTTACTAAAGGGAGCCACTGAAGCTTTCTTT. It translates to CASSLLKGATEAFF.